The 16 T cell receptor beta chains below all came from one sample that was sequenced in a study of blood T cell repertoires in COVID-19. The data were produced by immunoSEQ multiplex PCR, yet TCRdb's version contains in-frame clones alone and is incomplete. This table holds more than 150,000 clones, about 86% found once. Material: peripheral blood. These receptors were taken from a man in his sixties with acute or convalescent COVID-19.

This clone was detected only a few times. The chain carries TRBV2 and TRBJ1-6; perhaps TRBD1 as D (5 bases). Germline V CDR1 and CDR2: SNHLY, FYNNEI. The length of the CDR3 is 15 residues. The V end lost 6 bases, the J end lost 4 bases, and 13 bases lay between the germline ends. CDR3 DNA sequence: TGTGCCAGCAGGGTCAGGGCCCTTTATAATTCACCCCTCCACTTT. Residues: CASRVRALYNSPLHF.

The J gene is TRBJ2-1, the V gene TRBV6-1, with 7 bases matching TRBD1. CDR3 length equals 16 residues. In germline, CDR1 is MNHNS, CDR2 SASEGT. J gave up 3 bases and V 3 bases, and 8 bases lay outside the gene matches. CDR3 bases: TGTGCCAGCAGTGAGCATAAAGGACAGGTCTACAATGAGCAGTTCTTC. It translates to CASSEHKGQVYNEQFF.

This clone has only a few counts. V usage is TRBV18 and J usage is TRBJ1-1; TRBD1 aligns across 9 bases. CDR3 length equals 16 residues. Looked up from germline, CDR1 is KGHSH and CDR2 is LQKENI. Trimming took 5 bases from V and 5 from J; bases not matched to a gene: 12. The CDR3 loop is CASSSQGAGGGTEAFF. DNA for the CDR3: TGTGCCAGCTCATCACAGGGGGCCGGCGGGGGGACTGAAGCTTTCTTT.

V gene TRBV28 combines with J gene TRBJ2-1, with TRBD1 matching 7 bases. The germline gives CDR1 MDHEN, CDR2 SYDVKM. The trim removed 6 bases at V and 6 bases at J, leaving 11 bases unmatched. The CDR3 has 15 amino acids. Written as DNA, the CDR3 is TGTGCCAGCAGCTTAGGGGGCCCCGTGGGCAATGAGCAGTTCTTC. Translation gives CASSLGGPVGNEQFF.

The chain combines TRBV18 with TRBJ1-4; 9 bases align to TRBD1. V lost 4 bases and J lost 6; bases outside the gene matches: 3. From germline, CDR1 is KGHSH and CDR2 LQKENI. CDR3 length equals 14 residues. The CDR3 region is CASSRDRVHEKLFF. For the CDR3, the DNA is TGTGCCAGCTCACGGGACAGGGTGCATGAAAAACTGTTTTTT.

The chain carries TRBV24-1 and TRBJ2-1, with 11 bases that match TRBD2. Per the germline V gene, CDR1 is KGHDR and CDR2 is SFDVKD. V lost 3 bases, J lost 4 bases, and 7 bases stayed unmatched. The CDR3 is 17 amino acids. CDR3: CATSDPRSGRAYNEQFF. CDR3 nucleotides: TGTGCCACCAGTGATCCCCGTAGCGGGAGGGCATACAATGAGCAGTTCTTC.

The rearrangement joins TRBV24-1 to TRBJ2-1; TRBD2 matches 9 bases. The CDR3 is made up of 16 amino acids. With 0 bases clipped from V and 8 bases from J, the junction kept 7 bases outside the gene matches. Per the germline V gene, CDR1 is KGHDR and CDR2 is SFDVKD. CDR3: CATSDLVSGSRHEQFF. The CDR3 DNA sequence: TGTGCCACCAGTGATTTGGTTAGCGGGAGCAGACATGAGCAGTTCTTC.

V is TRBV6-5 and J is TRBJ2-7; 11 bases map to TRBD2. CDR1 MNHEY and CDR2 SVGAGI come from the germline V gene. V lost 7 bases to trimming and J lost 3 bases; unmatched junction nucleotides: 5. CDR3 length: 14 residues. CDR3 region: CASTQGTSGYEQYF. The DNA for the CDR3 is TGTGCCAGCACCCAGGGGACTAGCGGCTACGAGCAGTACTTC.

This rearrangement joins TRBV20-1 to TRBJ2-7; 7 bases map to TRBD1. CDR1 is DFQATT and CDR2 is SNEGSKA in the germline V gene (reference sequence). The V gene end was trimmed by 3 bases and the J gene end by 4 bases; junction bases not matched to a gene: 9. The CDR3 is 14 amino acids. The CDR3 loop reads CSASPADRPYEQYF. Written as DNA, the CDR3 is TGCAGTGCTAGTCCCGCGGACAGGCCGTACGAGCAGTACTTC.

This clone was seen once. The chain employs TRBV11-2 and TRBJ2-7; 8 bases line up with TRBD2. The CDR3 is 13 amino acids. CDR1 is SGHAT and CDR2 is FQNNGV in the germline V gene. V lost 5 bases to trimming and J lost 4 bases; unmatched junction nucleotides: 4. CDR3 bases: TGTGCCAGCAGCCACGGCGGGGGGTACGAGCAGTACTTC. The encoded protein is CASSHGGGYEQYF.

This rearrangement joins TRBV28 to TRBJ2-7, with TRBD2 identical over 9 bases. The CDR3 extends over 14 amino acids. The germline gives CDR1 MDHEN, CDR2 SYDVKM. J gave up 3 bases and V 6 bases, and 6 bases lay outside the gene matches. The CDR3 loop reads CASRLAGVRYEQYF. DNA for the CDR3: TGTGCCAGCAGATTAGCGGGAGTCCGCTACGAGCAGTACTTC.

The chain uses TRBV28 and TRBJ2-5, with 10 nucleotides matching TRBD2. This CDR3 has 15 amino acids. The germline V gene encodes CDR1 MDHEN and CDR2 SYDVKM. The ends lost 7 bases at V and 5 bases at J; junction bases unmatched: 10. The DNA of the CDR3 is TGTGCCAGCAAGACGACTAGCGGGTTCCGGGAGACCCAGTACTTC. It encodes CASKTTSGFRETQYF.

This clone was picked up one time. V usage is TRBV28 and J usage is TRBJ2-7; D unclear. Germline CDR1 and CDR2: MDHEN and SYDVKM. This CDR3 contains 11 residues. Between the trimmed V and J ends, which lost 6 bases and 3 bases, there was a span of 6 bases. The CDR3 DNA follows: TGTGCCAGCAGCCCCAACTACGAGCAGTACTTC. It yields the protein CASSPNYEQYF.

This clone has more than one count but fewer than ten. The genes are TRBV7-8 and TRBJ2-7; 14 bases match TRBD2. The CDR3 is 19 residues long. Germline V gene data show CDR1 as SGHVS and CDR2 as FQNEAQ. V was pared by 6 bases and J by 0 bases, with 13 bases of the junction left unmatched. The CDR3 spells CASRRGTSGSWKISYEQYF. In DNA, the CDR3 is TGTGCCAGCAGGAGGGGGACTAGCGGGAGTTGGAAGATCTCCTACGAGCAGTACTTC.

The chain joins TRBV15 to TRBJ2-3; TRBD1 matches 8 bases. Germline assignment: CDR1 LNHNV and CDR2 YYDKDF (reference sequence). Unmatched junction bases numbered 3, after V lost 2 bases and J lost 2 bases. The CDR3 has 15 amino acids. The CDR3 region has the DNA TGTGCCACCAGCAGAAGACAGGGGTACACAGATACGCAGTATTTT. It translates to CATSRRQGYTDTQYF. Full variable domain (rest looked up from reference TRBV15 and TRBJ2-3): DAMVIQNPRYQVTQFGKPVTLSCSQTLNHNVMYWYQQKSSQAPKLLFHYYDKDFNNEADTPDNFQSRRPNTSFCFLDIRSPGLGDTAMYLCATSRRQGYTDTQYFGPGTRLTVL.

V is TRBV7-9 and J is TRBJ1-6; D may be TRBD1 (5 bases). The CDR3 spans 15 residues. The germline V gene encodes CDR1 SEHNR and CDR2 FQNEAQ (reference sequence). Between the trimmed V and J ends, which lost 0 bases and 10 bases, there was a span of 13 bases. In DNA form, the CDR3 reads TGTGCCAGCAGCTTAGCGGGGCAGCGGGACTCACCCCTCCACTTT. Translated: CASSLAGQRDSPLHF.